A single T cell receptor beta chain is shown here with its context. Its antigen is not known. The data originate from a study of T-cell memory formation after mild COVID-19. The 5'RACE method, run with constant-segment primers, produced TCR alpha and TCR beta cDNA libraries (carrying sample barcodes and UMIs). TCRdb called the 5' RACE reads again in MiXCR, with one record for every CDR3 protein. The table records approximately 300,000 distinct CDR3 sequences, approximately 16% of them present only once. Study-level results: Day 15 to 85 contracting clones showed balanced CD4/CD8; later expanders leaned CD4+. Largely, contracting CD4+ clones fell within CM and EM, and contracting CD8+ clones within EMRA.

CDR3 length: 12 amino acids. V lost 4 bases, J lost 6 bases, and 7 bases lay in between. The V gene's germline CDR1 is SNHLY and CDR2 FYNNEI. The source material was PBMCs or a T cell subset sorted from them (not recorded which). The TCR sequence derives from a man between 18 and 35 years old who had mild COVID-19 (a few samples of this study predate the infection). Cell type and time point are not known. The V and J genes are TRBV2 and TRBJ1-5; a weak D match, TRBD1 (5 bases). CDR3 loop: CASSATAQPQHF. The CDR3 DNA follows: TGTGCCAGCAGTGCGACAGCTCAGCCCCAGCATTTT.